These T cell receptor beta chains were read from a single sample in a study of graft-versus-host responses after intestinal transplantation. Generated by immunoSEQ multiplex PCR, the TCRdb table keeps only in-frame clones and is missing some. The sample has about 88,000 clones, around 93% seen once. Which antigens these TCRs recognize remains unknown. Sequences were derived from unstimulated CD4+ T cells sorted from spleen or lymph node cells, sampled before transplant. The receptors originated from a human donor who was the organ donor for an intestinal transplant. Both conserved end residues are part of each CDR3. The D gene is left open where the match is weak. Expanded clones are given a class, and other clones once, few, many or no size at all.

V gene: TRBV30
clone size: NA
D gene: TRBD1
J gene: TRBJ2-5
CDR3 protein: CAWRGQGIETQYF
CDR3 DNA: TGTGCCTGGAGGGGACAGGGGATAGAGACCCAGTACTTC

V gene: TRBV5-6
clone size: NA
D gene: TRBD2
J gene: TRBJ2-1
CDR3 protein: CASSFQRGGLSSYNEQFF
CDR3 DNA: TGTGCCAGCAGCTTCCAGCGGGGGGGCCTATCCTCCTACAATGAGCAGTTCTTC

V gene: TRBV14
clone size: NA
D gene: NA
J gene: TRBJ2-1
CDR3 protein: CASSLGLRVNNEQFF
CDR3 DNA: TGTGCCAGCAGCCTGGGACTCCGAGTAAACAATGAGCAGTTCTTC

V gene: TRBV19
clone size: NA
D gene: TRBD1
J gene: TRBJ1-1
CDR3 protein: CASSIDRGTGPAFF
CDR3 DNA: TGTGCCAGTAGTATAGATCGGGGGACAGGGCCGGCTTTCTTT

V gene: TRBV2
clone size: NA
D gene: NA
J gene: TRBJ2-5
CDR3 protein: CASSSQDQETQYF
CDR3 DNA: TGTGCCAGCAGCTCACAGGATCAAGAGACCCAGTACTTC

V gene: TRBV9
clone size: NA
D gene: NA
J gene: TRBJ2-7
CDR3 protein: CASSPSAGSAGTYEQYF
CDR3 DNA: TGTGCCAGCAGCCCCTCGGCGGGCTCCGCAGGTACCTACGAGCAGTACTTC

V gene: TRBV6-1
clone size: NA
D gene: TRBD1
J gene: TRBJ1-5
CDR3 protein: CASRDRVSNQPQHF
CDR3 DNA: TGTGCCAGCAGGGACAGGGTGAGCAATCAGCCCCAGCATTTT

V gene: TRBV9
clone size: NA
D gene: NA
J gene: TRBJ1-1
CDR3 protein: CASSVPPGGKNTEAFF
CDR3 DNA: TGTGCCAGCAGCGTTCCCCCCGGGGGGAAGAACACTGAAGCTTTCTTT

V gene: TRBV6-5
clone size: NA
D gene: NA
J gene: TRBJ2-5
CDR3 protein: CASSRGTQETQYF
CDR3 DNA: TGTGCCAGCAGCCGAGGGACTCAAGAGACCCAGTACTTC

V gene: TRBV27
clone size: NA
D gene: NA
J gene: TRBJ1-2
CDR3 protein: CASSLMSGNGYTF
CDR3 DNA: TGTGCCAGCAGTTTAATGAGCGGAAATGGCTACACCTTC

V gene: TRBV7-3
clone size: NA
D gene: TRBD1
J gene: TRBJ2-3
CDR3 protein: CASSVGTAGDTQYF
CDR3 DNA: TGTGCCAGCAGCGTCGGGACAGCTGGGGATACGCAGTATTTT

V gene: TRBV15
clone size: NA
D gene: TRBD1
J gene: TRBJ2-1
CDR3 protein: CATSRDGQGAGEQFF
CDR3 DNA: TGTGCCACCAGCAGAGATGGGCAGGGGGCTGGGGAGCAGTTCTTC

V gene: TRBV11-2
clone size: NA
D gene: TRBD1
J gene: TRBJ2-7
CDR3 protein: CASSPEDRMTSYEQYF
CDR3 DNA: TGTGCCAGCAGCCCCGAGGACAGGATGACCTCCTACGAGCAGTACTTC

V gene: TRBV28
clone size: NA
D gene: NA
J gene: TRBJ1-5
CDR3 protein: CASRNRVLGQPQHF
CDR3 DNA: TGTGCCAGCAGAAACAGGGTCTTAGGTCAGCCCCAGCATTTT

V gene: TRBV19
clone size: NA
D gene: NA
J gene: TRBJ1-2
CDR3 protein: CASSTPGGTYGYTF
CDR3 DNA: TGTGCCAGTAGTACACCCGGGGGGACCTATGGCTACACCTTC

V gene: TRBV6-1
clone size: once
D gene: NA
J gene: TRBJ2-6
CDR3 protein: CASSRAPGANVLTF
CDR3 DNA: TGTGCCAGCAGTCGCGCGCCCGGGGCCAACGTCCTGACTTTC

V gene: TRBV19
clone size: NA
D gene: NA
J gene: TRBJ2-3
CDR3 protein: CASSITTASPDTQYF
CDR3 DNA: TGTGCCAGTAGTATTACAACAGCCTCTCCCGATACGCAGTATTTT

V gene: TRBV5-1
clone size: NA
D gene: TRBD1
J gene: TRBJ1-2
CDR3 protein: CASSGKGRDRGDYGYTF
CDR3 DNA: TGCGCCAGCAGCGGAAAGGGGCGCGACAGGGGGGATTATGGCTACACCTTC

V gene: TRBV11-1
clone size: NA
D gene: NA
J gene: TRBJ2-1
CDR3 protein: CASSRRGTEQFF
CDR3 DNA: TGTGCCAGCAGCCGAAGGGGGACGGAGCAGTTCTTC

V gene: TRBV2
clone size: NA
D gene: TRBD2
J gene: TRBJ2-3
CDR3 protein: CASNSGGQAQYF
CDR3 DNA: TGTGCCAGCAACAGCGGGGGGCAGGCGCAGTATTTT

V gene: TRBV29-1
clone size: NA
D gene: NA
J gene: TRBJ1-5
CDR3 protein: CSVSTGTLNQPQHF
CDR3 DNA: TGCAGCGTGTCGACGGGAACACTAAATCAGCCCCAGCATTTT

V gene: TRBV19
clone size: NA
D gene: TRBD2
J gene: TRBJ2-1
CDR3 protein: CASSSLGTSGYNEQFF
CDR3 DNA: TGTGCCAGTAGTTCCTTAGGGACTAGCGGATACAATGAGCAGTTCTTC

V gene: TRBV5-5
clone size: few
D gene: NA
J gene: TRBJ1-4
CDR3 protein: CASSLGQFNEKLFF
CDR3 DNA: TGTGCCAGCAGCTTGGGACAGTTCAATGAAAAACTGTTTTTT

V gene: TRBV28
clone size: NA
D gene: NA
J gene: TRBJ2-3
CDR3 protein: CASSLYTPTSTDTQYF
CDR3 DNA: TGTGCCAGCAGTTTGTATACCCCAACTAGCACAGATACGCAGTATTTT

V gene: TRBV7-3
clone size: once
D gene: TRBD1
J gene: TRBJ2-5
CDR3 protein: CASSRDRTEETQYF
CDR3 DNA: TGTGCCAGCAGCCGGGACAGAACTGAAGAGACCCAGTACTTC